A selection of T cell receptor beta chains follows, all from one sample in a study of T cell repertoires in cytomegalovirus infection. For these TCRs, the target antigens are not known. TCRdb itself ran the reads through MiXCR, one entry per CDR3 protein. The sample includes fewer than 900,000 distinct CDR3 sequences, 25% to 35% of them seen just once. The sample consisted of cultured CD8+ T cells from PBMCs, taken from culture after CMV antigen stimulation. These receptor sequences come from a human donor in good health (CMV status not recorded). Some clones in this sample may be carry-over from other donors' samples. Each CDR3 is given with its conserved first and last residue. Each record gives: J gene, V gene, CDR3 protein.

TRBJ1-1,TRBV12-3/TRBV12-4,CASSFLGGLAEAFF
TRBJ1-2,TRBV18,CASSPNTDYGYTF
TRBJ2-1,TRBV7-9,CASSYQGNEQFF
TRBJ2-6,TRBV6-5,CASSYLRDGSGANVLTF
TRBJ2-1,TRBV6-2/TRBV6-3,CASSPWGGILDEQFF
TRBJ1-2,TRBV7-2,CASTPGRGDYGYTF
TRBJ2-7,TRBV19,CASSIGGYEQYF
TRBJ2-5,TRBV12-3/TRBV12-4,CASSQDRMAETQYF
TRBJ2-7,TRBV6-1,CASRETRRILDSYEQYF
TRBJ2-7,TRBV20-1,CSARGLGLGQEQYF
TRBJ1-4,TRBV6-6,CASSYNQNEKLFF
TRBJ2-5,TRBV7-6,CASSPKQGRETQYF
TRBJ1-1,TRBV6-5,CASSYVAGTGFTEAFF
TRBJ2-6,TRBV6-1,CASGPPRDLWANVLTF
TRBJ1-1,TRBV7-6,CASSPQGSTEAFF
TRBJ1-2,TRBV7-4,CASSPDWDYGYTF
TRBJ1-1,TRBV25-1,CASTRGREAFF
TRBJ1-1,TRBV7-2,CASSLVPTVEAFF
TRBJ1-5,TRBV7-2,CASSLALEGRDNQPQHF
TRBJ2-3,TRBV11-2,CASSTGVQPSTDTQYF
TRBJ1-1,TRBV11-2,CASRHRGLNTEAFF
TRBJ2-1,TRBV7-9,CASSLAEQVEGFF
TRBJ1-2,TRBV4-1,CASSQGDRAYYGYTF
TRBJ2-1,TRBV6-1,CASSSTGGKRFF
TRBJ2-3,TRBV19,CASSIDNVAKQYF
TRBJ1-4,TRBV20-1,CSARDRERDYEKLFF
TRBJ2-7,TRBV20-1,CSARGSGGLSSYEQYF
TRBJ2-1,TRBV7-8,CASSLTARSGAYNEQFF
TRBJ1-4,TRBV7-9,CASSPLDRPNNEKLFF
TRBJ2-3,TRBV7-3,CASSLNPSGGGGQYF
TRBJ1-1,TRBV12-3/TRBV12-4,CASPAATPNTEAFF
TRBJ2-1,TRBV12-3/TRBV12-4,CASSPPLSTQFSHEQFF
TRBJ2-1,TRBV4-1,CASSQDWERYRYNEQFF
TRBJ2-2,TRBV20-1,CSAPTPPHANTGELFF
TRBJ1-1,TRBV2,CASSEFRQLNTEAFF
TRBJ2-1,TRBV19,CASTGCEQFF
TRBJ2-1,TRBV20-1,CSARDPRLAGGPSGEQFF
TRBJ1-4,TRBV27,CASSSQAFIGGLFF
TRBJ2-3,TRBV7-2,CASSSNRLAGFTDTQYF
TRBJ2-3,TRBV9,CASSPYLGAGGLNTQYF
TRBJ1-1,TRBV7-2,CASSLKSDGTEAFF
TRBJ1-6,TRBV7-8,CASSLDPTPNSPLHF
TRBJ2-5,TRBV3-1,CASNGVQETQYF
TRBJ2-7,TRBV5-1,CASRAWGQGNYEQYF